This T cell receptor (beta chain) was sequenced in a study of cytomegalovirus exposure and HLA in healthy donors (dated by TCRdb to about 2017). Study-level background: According to an earlier analysis of a few hundred of the donors, about 170 million T cells yielded roughly 110 million unique TCR beta sequences and around 300 Gb of sequence data. About 310 gigabases of sequencing data and tens of millions of unique TCR sequences were included in an early release covering roughly 600 HLA-typed donors. Among the approximately 420 genotyped donors, more than 70% belonged to the genetic ancestry cluster associated with self-reported Caucasian donors. The study was designed to test whether signatures of past pathogen exposure could be identified by cataloging public T cell receptors. The T cell repertoires of several hundred subjects were profiled by immunosequencing and related to cytomegalovirus serostatus. A separate validation cohort of over 95 different subjects was used in addition to the approximately 700-subject first cohort. To predict cytomegalovirus infection status, the study combined high-throughput TCR immunosequencing, statistical association of individual TCRs with disease status, and machine learning. A later analysis re-examined previously published TCR beta repertoires from hundreds of donors and added high-resolution HLA genotyping to investigate patterns of TCR occurrence. Rather than using new phenotypic data, the later analysis identified candidate immune exposures from TCR beta sequences and from how often those sequences occurred across donors. An earlier analysis of nearly 600 of the donors applied high-throughput TCR beta sequencing to assess whether each TCR beta V gene segment acted as functional or pseudogenic. Donor age, sex, ethnicity and CMV serostatus were collected together with the repertoire data. Genome-wide SNP genotypes for about 60% of the 666 donors were used in a later genetic analysis, which treated that subset as a discovery cohort. Every repertoire in the discovery cohort had been generated on one and the same sequencing platform. HLA typing included class I and class II loci at four-digit resolution. The number of donors typed differed by locus, with 629-630 for A, B, C, DRB1 and DQB1, over 500 for DQA1, over 600 for DPA1, and under 490 for DPB1. About five DR-DQ haplotypes were handled as single units for association and clustering because linkage in the cohort was strong. Across 300 to 400 genotyped donors of the cohort, an average of about 200,000 unique TCR beta nucleotide sequences per donor were sequenced, and 15% to 20% of those sequences were non-productive. What the authors observed across the whole study: The classifier was reported to diagnose cytomegalovirus status with high specificity and sensitivity in both the original cohort and the validation cohort. Most TCR sequences were observed very rarely across donors, whereas some public TCRs were present in many individuals. In a later analysis, several top co-occurrence clusters were reported to appear linked to parvovirus B19, influenza, CMV and Epstein-Barr virus. Correlated functional status among segregating V segments might reflect linkage disequilibrium, but an unknown experimental factor could not be ruled out. HLA typing was unavailable for some donors at each locus, so association tests used only the typed subset. Immune exposure information for the cohort was limited to CMV serostatus. According to a later analysis, most CMV-associated TCR beta chains appeared to be HLA-restricted, and the HLA associations seemed to be driven largely by CMV exposure. In a later analysis, HLA-associated TCR beta chains showed more clonal expansion and lower generation probabilities than non-associated chains that were equally common. In a later genetic analysis, fewer N-insertions in productive TCRs were reported among donors in an Asian-associated ancestry cluster than the approximately 710-donor mean. A few of the identified cytomegalovirus-associated TCR beta chains were confirmed in vitro to be specific for cytomegalovirus antigens. Roughly uniform sequencing depth across donors was assumed in presence/absence analyses, although this assumption may not hold. Because counts were too low, about 18 rarely observed V segments, including chromosome 9 orphons, were excluded from the earlier analysis of some 590 of the donors. V-gene and J-gene trimming of TCR beta chains was associated with a missense DCLRE1C variant in a later genetic analysis, and the association was replicated in an independent cohort. According to a later analysis, TCR association rates differed among HLA loci, with DRB1 alleles showing the most associated TCRs and HLA-C alleles showing the fewest. Specific HLA alleles were associated with 15,000 to 20,000 TCR beta sequences at a false discovery rate of 0.05 in a later analysis. A further reported finding was that TCR beta sequences accurately predicted the HLA-A and HLA-B alleles for most subjects in the first cohort. The authors suggested that the approach could potentially be generalized to other disease states and immunological phenotypes. This cohort had only TCR beta chains sequenced, and the lack of alpha or paired-chain data limited which features could be detected. Broadly in line with IMGT annotations, most TCR beta V segments showed up in productive rearrangements about 90% or about 30% of the time in an earlier analysis of roughly 590 of the donors. A group of highly shared sequence variants was considered likely to be a technical artifact of the sequencing pipeline. A total of some 180 TCR beta chains were listed by the study as associated with cytomegalovirus. When HLA alleles, especially DR and DQ, strongly co-occurred, attributing TCR associations to individual alleles was difficult.

The library relied on the immunoSEQ multiplex PCR assay. For the multiplex PCR, a mixture combining 60 forward primers for TCR Vbeta segments and 13 reverse primers for TCR Jbeta segments was used. The CDR3 region of rearranged TCR beta genes was amplified from genomic DNA with a multiplex PCR assay. Amplified TCR beta libraries were sequenced as 87-base-pair reads on the Illumina HiSeq System. As for the authors' bioinformatics: In a later analysis, roughly 80 million unique TCR beta chains were counted across the 500 to 700 repertoires, and some 10 million of these chains were shared by at least two donors. To remove PCR and sequencing errors, raw reads were error-corrected and collapsed into unique sequences using a nearest-neighbor algorithm that merged closely related sequences. CDR3 sequences were aligned to IMGT reference sequences to assign V, D and J gene segments. For a sequence to be retained, at least a six-nucleotide match to both a V gene segment and a J gene segment was required. Rearrangements were classified as productive when the CDR3 lacked stop codons and remained in frame with V and J, and all other rearrangements were classified as non-productive. CDR3 was defined according to IMGT convention as the region running from the second conserved V-encoded cysteine to the conserved J-encoded phenylalanine. Sequences without an unambiguous match to a single V gene segment were excluded from the earlier analysis of approximately 600 of the donors. In an earlier analysis of approximately 560 of the donors, a V segment was called functional when productive rearrangements were above 56.7%, and segregating when the standard deviation between donors exceeded 5%. A statistical classification framework was developed to diagnose cytomegalovirus status using the catalog of TCR beta chain sequences. In a later analysis, TCR nucleotide sequences were compared against IMGT/GENE-DB human TR gene sequences so that V and J genes could be assigned. A later analysis assigned CDR3 sequences and most-parsimonious VDJ recombination scenarios with the TCRdist pipeline. In a later analysis, each TCR beta chain was defined by its CDR3 amino acid sequence together with its V-gene family, and reads lacking a unique V-gene family were excluded. In a later analysis, fewer than 600 highly shared, low-generation-probability nucleotide sequences were removed to address suspected cross-contamination and a sequencing artifact. In a later analysis, a clonal expansion index for each public chain was calculated from normalized within-repertoire ranks of inferred template counts. A later analysis computed generation probabilities with a VDJ recombination model fitted to out-of-frame rearrangements, and checked the results against IGoR. A later analysis scored TCR-TCR, TCR-HLA and TCR-CMV co-occurrence with hypergeometric tests, applying a repertoire-size bias correction to TCR pairs. False discovery rates were estimated in a later analysis by permuting HLA or CMV assignments 20 times. In a later analysis, co-occurring TCRs were grouped using DBSCAN, with TCRdist sequence similarity added in when clustering inside HLA-allele-positive subsets. Repertoires with fewer than 30,000 or more than 120,000 public chains, plus five repertoires with anomalous nucleotide sharing, were excluded from co-occurrence clustering. The immuneACCESS repertoire file appears here via TCRdb, limited to in-frame rearrangements. These files lack a portion of the clones; in checked studies, under half of the deficit traces to unresolved V genes, and the cause of the others is not known. Clonal size and the V and J genes are those of that table, whereas D and trimming came from the DNA. The sample table holds 100,000 to 150,000 clones, of which about 79% were seen once. The ten largest account for 1.5% to 2.5% of the sample.

This clone was seen a few times. What antigen it recognizes has not been identified. There are no base qualities to consult, and no much larger clone falls within one base. In total, roughly 670 healthy bone marrow donors made up the cohort. At the time of sampling, all cohort members were nominally healthy, though unrecorded immune exposures were likely present. The donor tested CMV seronegative and was one of the 352 seronegative cohort members. A peripheral blood sample was collected from each donor, and TCR beta sequencing was performed on peripheral blood mononuclear cells. Genomic DNA was extracted from the blood cell samples with the Qiagen DNeasy Blood Extraction Kit. Sequencing was carried out using PBMCs. The receptor's source is a man aged 50 to 60 in good health and CMV-seronegative.

CDR3 region: CASSFVGVGNTIYF. The nucleotide sequence reads as follows: TGTGCCAGCAGCTTTGTAGGGGTTGGAAACACCATATATTTT. The sequence links TRBV7-9 to TRBJ1-3; tentative D gene TRBD1, with 5 bases matching. CDR1 and CDR2 (SEHNR, FQNEAQ) derive from the germline V gene (reference sequence). At the junction V is shortened by 3 bases and J by 3 bases, with 9 bases in between. The CDR3, from cysteine to phenylalanine, totals 14 residues. The sequence is cut down to CDR3 DNA, 42 bases in frame from base 1. With the rest looked up from the reference TRBV7-9 and TRBJ1-3 genes rather than sequenced, the full variable domain is DTGVSQNPRHKITKRGQNVTFRCDPISEHNRLYWYRQTLGQGPEFLTYFQNEAQLEKSRLLSDRFSAERPKGSFSTLEIQRTEQGDSAMYLCASSFVGVGNTIYFGEGSWLTVV.